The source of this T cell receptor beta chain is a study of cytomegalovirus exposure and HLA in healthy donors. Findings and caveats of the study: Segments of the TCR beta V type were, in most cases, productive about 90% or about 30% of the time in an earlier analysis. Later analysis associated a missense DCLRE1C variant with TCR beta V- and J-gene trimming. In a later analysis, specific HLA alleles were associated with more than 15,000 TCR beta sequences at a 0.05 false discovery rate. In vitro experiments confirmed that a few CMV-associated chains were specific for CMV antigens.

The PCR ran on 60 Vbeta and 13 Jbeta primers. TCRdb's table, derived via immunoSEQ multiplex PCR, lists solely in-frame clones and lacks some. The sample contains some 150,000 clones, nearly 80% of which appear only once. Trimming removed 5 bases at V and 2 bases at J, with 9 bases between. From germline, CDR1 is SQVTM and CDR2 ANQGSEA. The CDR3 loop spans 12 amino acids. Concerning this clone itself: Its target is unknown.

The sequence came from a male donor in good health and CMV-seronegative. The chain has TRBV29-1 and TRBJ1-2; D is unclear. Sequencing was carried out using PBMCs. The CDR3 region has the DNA TGCAGCGTTTTTACTTGGAACTATGGCTACACCTTC. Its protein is CSVFTWNYGYTF.